The 10 T cell receptor beta chains in this list originate from one sample, sequenced in a study of T cells in Graves' hyperthyroidism and ophthalmopathy. It was RNA transcripts that yielded the amplified TCR beta CDR3 regions. Using the HTBI primer set, a first-round RT-PCR was run on the TCR CDR3. In TCRdb, the multiplex PCR reads were re-called with MiXCR into one record per CDR3 protein. There are some 600,000 distinct CDR3 sequences in the sample; around 14% occur only once, and about 5.8% lies in the top ten. The sequencing sample was made of blood. These receptors were obtained from a woman aged 25 to 39 with Graves' hyperthyroidism that later progressed to Graves' ophthalmopathy.

This clonotype occurred many times. The chain is built from TRBV12-3 or TRBV12-4 and TRBJ1-3; 7 nucleotides agree with TRBD1. The V gene end was trimmed by 3 bases and the J gene end by 4 bases; junction bases not matched to a gene: 6. The CDR3 has 15 residues. In nucleotides, the CDR3 is TGTGCCAGCAGTTTCCCGACAGGGACAGGAAACACCATATATTTT. This translates into CASSFPTGTGNTIYF.

This clonotype appeared many times. This rearrangement joins TRBV28 to TRBJ1-6; D is undetermined. The length of the CDR3 is 21 residues. Germline CDR1 MDHEN, CDR2 SYDVKM. V gave up 3 bases and J gave up 6 bases, with 30 bases separating them. Here the CDR3 DNA reads TGTGCCAGCAGTTTTCCGGCAGCGCTGACCCAAGACCAAAACTCTAATTCACCCCTCCACTTT. Protein product: CASSFPAALTQDQNSNSPLHF.

This clonotype was found a few times. The junction shows a germline mismatch at one end, possibly a read error. V is TRBV18 and J is TRBJ1-4, with D perhaps matching TRBD1 (5 bases). Germline V gives CDR1 KGHSH, CDR2 LQKENI. The CDR3 is made up of 14 amino acids. The CDR3: CASSPDTGDERLFF. Here the CDR3 DNA reads TGTGCCAGCTCACCCGACACGGGGGACGAAAGACTGTTTTTT.

At least ten counts were recorded for this clonotype. This chain connects TRBV18 to TRBJ2-5; the D is unclear. V shed 1 base and J shed 5 bases, with 8 bases lying between them. The CDR3 totals 13 residues. CDR1 and CDR2 from the germline V gene are KGHSH and LQKENI. The chain's CDR3 is CASSPQQWETQYF. CDR3 bases: TGTGCCAGCTCACCACAACAGTGGGAGACCCAGTACTTC.

In regard to this clonotype: A much larger clone differs by one base, so this may be a read error. Written as DNA, the CDR3 is TGTGCCAGCAGCTTTAATATAAATAGGGGAAACGCCATATATTTT. This encodes CASSFNINRGNAIYF. The V call is TRBV11-3, the J call TRBJ1-3; D is possibly TRBD1 (5 bases). Germline lookup yields CDR1 SGHNT and CDR2 YENEEA. The CDR3 length is 15 residues.

This clonotype was recorded at least ten times. The rearrangement uses TRBV3-1 and TRBJ2-1, with D possibly TRBD1 on 6 matching bases. V lost 1 base and J lost 0, with 7 bases in between. Germline V gene data show CDR1 as LGHDT and CDR2 as YNNKEL (reference sequence). The CDR3 extends over 15 amino acids. The CDR3, as DNA: TGTGCCAGCAGCCAAGGGGACATCTCCTACAATGAGCAGTTCTTC. This sequence encodes CASSQGDISYNEQFF.

The rearrangement uses TRBV30 and TRBJ2-5; perhaps TRBD1 as D (5 bases). This CDR3 comprises 14 residues. Germline V gene sequence: CDR1 GTSNPN, CDR2 SVGIG (reference sequence). Deletions cut 0 bases from V and 3 bases from J, with 11 bases between. CDR3 nucleotides: TGTGCCTGGAGTGTATTCGGCAGGGAAGAGACCCAGTACTTC. Translating gives CAWSVFGREETQYF.

This clonotype was seen repeatedly, ten times or more. CDR3 in DNA: TGTGCCAGTAACTCAGGGGGGGGGCGATATAGCAATCAGCCCCAGCATTTT. Protein product: CASNSGGGRYSNQPQHF. The chain has TRBV19 and TRBJ1-5; the match to TRBD1 covers 7 bases. The germline gives CDR1 LNHDA, CDR2 SQIVND (reference sequence). The CDR3 loop spans 17 amino acids. V lost 7 bases, J lost 0 bases, and 12 bases stayed unmatched. Complete variable domain (other parts from reference TRBV19 and TRBJ1-5): DGGITQSPKYLFRKEGQNVTLSCEQNLNHDAMYWYRQDPGQGLRLIYYSQIVNDFQKGDIAEGYSVSREKKESFPLTVTSAQKNPTAFYLCASNSGGGRYSNQPQHFGDGTRLSIL.

The rearrangement links TRBV6-2 or TRBV6-3 to TRBJ1-4; possible D gene TRBD1, 5 bases. The germline gives CDR1 MNHEY, CDR2 SVGEGT. This CDR3 has 15 residues. Trimming removed 10 bases at V and 0 bases at J, with 15 bases between. DNA of the CDR3: TGTGCCAACAGCGGGGGAAGGGCAACTAATGAAAAACTGTTTTTT. This translates into CANSGGRATNEKLFF.

This clonotype appeared many times. The rearrangement joins TRBV6-5 to TRBJ1-4; no definite D call. The CDR3 length is 12 residues. CDR1 is MNHEY, CDR2 SVGAGI, per germline. The V end lost 4 bases, the J end lost 13 bases, and 13 bases lay between the germline ends. CDR3 residues: CASSSPGLGLFF. The CDR3 DNA reads as TGTGCCAGCAGTTCTCCCGGGTTGGGACTGTTTTTT.